A selection of T cell receptor beta chains follows, all from one sample in a study of blood T cell repertoires in COVID-19. Using immunoSEQ multiplex PCR, the repertoire was profiled, and TCRdb retains in-frame clones only, with some absent. The sample lists fewer than 85,000 clones, about 74% seen once, with 2.6% in the top ten. The sequenced material came from peripheral blood. The receptors shown here come from a human donor with acute or convalescent COVID-19. The donor label of this sample is uncertain. Both conserved end residues are part of each CDR3. A D gene is named only where the DNA matches it firmly. Size values are once, few and many counts, or a class for expanded clones, and some rows have none.

cdr3_aa: CASSLEGGSTGELFF
cdr3_nt: TGCGCCAGCAGCTTAGAGGGTGGAAGCACCGGGGAGCTGTTTTTT
v_call: TRBV5-1
j_call: TRBJ2-2
clone_size: NA
d_call: NA

cdr3_aa: CASSPALAGAGTGELFF
cdr3_nt: TGTGCCAGCTCACCAGCGCTAGCGGGTGCGGGCACCGGGGAGCTGTTTTTT
v_call: TRBV18
j_call: TRBJ2-2
clone_size: many
d_call: TRBD2

cdr3_aa: CASSLAGRGLGNTIYF
cdr3_nt: TGTGCCAGCAGCTTAGCGGGCAGGGGGCTCGGAAACACCATATATTTT
v_call: TRBV7-6
j_call: TRBJ1-3
clone_size: NA
d_call: TRBD1

cdr3_aa: CATSRGPVNSPLHF
cdr3_nt: TGTGCCACCAGCAGAGGTCCCGTGAATTCACCCCTCCACTTT
v_call: TRBV15
j_call: TRBJ1-6
clone_size: few
d_call: NA

cdr3_aa: CASSQRTGAYEQYF
cdr3_nt: TGCGCCAGCAGTCAACGGACAGGGGCCTACGAGCAGTACTTC
v_call: TRBV23-1
j_call: TRBJ2-7
clone_size: NA
d_call: TRBD1

cdr3_aa: CASSVDSYSGNTIYF
cdr3_nt: TGTGCCAGCAGCGTCGACAGCTACTCTGGAAACACCATATATTTT
v_call: TRBV5-6
j_call: TRBJ1-3
clone_size: NA
d_call: NA

cdr3_aa: CASNRDRAGQPQHF
cdr3_nt: TGTGCCAGCAACCGAGACAGGGCAGGTCAGCCCCAGCATTTT
v_call: TRBV28
j_call: TRBJ1-5
clone_size: NA
d_call: TRBD1

cdr3_aa: CASSQAEIAGGQETQYF
cdr3_nt: TGTGCCAGCAGCCAAGCGGAAATAGCGGGGGGTCAAGAGACCCAGTACTTC
v_call: TRBV4-2
j_call: TRBJ2-5
clone_size: NA
d_call: TRBD2

cdr3_aa: CAIMVGGAWDEQFF
cdr3_nt: TGTGCCATAATGGTCGGGGGGGCCTGGGATGAGCAGTTCTTC
v_call: TRBV10-3
j_call: TRBJ2-1
clone_size: NA
d_call: TRBD2

cdr3_aa: CASSLLAASITDTQYF
cdr3_nt: TGTGCCAGCAGCTTACTAGCGGCCTCCATAACGGATACGCAGTATTTT
v_call: TRBV7-9
j_call: TRBJ2-3
clone_size: NA
d_call: TRBD2

cdr3_aa: CASSGRQGGNEKLFF
cdr3_nt: TGTGCCAGCAGTGGGCGACAGGGTGGGAATGAAAAACTGTTTTTT
v_call: TRBV2
j_call: TRBJ1-4
clone_size: NA
d_call: TRBD1

cdr3_aa: CASGRGRDNSPLHF
cdr3_nt: TGTGCCAGTGGGCGGGGACGGGATAATTCACCCCTCCACTTT
v_call: TRBV2
j_call: TRBJ1-6
clone_size: NA
d_call: NA

cdr3_aa: CASSVAGTAGEKLFF
cdr3_nt: TGTGCCAGCAGCGTGGCCGGGACAGCAGGTGAAAAACTGTTTTTT
v_call: TRBV9
j_call: TRBJ1-4
clone_size: NA
d_call: TRBD1

cdr3_aa: CASSPLTSGGTGELFF
cdr3_nt: TGTGCCAGCTCACCACTAACTAGCGGGGGCACCGGGGAGCTGTTTTTT
v_call: TRBV18
j_call: TRBJ2-2
clone_size: NA
d_call: TRBD2

cdr3_aa: CSATTGSETQYF
cdr3_nt: TGCAGCGCCACGACAGGGTCGGAGACCCAGTACTTC
v_call: TRBV29-1
j_call: TRBJ2-5
clone_size: NA
d_call: TRBD1

cdr3_aa: CASSLQSGADTQYF
cdr3_nt: TGTGCCAGCAGCTTACAATCGGGAGCAGATACGCAGTATTTT
v_call: TRBV7-2
j_call: TRBJ2-3
clone_size: NA
d_call: NA

cdr3_aa: CASGRQGNTEAFF
cdr3_nt: TGTGCCAGCGGACGACAGGGCAACACTGAAGCTTTCTTT
v_call: TRBV11-3
j_call: TRBJ1-1
clone_size: NA
d_call: TRBD1

cdr3_aa: CASSPADRGDAEQYF
cdr3_nt: TGTGCCAGCAGCCCAGCGGACAGGGGTGATGCGGAGCAGTACTTC
v_call: TRBV7-6
j_call: TRBJ2-7
clone_size: NA
d_call: TRBD1